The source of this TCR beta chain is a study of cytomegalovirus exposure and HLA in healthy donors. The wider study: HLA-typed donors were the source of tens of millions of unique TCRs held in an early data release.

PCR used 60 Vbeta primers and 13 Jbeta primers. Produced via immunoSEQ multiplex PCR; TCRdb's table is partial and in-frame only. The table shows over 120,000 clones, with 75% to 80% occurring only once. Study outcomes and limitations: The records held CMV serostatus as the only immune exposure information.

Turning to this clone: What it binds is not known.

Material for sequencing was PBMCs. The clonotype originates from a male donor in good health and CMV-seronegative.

CDR3: CASGKTGGGGNSPLHF. The CDR3 DNA follows: TGTGCCAGCGGAAAGACAGGGGGCGGGGGTAATTCACCCCTCCACTTT. The V gene is TRBV5-6, the J gene TRBJ1-6; 10 bases are a match to TRBD1. The CDR3 loop spans 16 amino acids. V gave up 7 bases and J gave up 6 bases; unmatched junction bases: 10. CDR1 and CDR2 (germline): SGHDT, YYEEEE.